These 9 T cell receptor beta chains share one sample of origin, sequenced in a study of cytomegalovirus exposure and HLA in healthy donors. PCR employed 60 Vbeta and 13 Jbeta primers. TCRdb's table, derived via immunoSEQ multiplex PCR, lists solely in-frame clones and lacks some. The sample includes roughly 100,000 clones, 81% of them seen just once. Sequencing input: PBMCs. Every receptor here comes from a man aged 35-49 years in good health and CMV-seropositive.

This chain links TRBV4-2 with TRBJ2-1, with 12 bases lining up with TRBD1. Germline V lookup: CDR1 LGHNA, CDR2 YNFKEQ. The CDR3 covers 14 residues. Trimming took 5 bases from V and 8 from J; bases not matched to a gene: 4. In nucleotides, the CDR3 is TGTGCCAGCAGCTCCCGGGACAGGGGGCATGAGCAGTTCTTC. Translating it yields CASSSRDRGHEQFF.

The chain combines TRBV7-9 with TRBJ2-3; TRBD2 is a possible D gene (6 bases). Germline CDR1 reads SEHNR; CDR2 reads FQNEAQ (reference sequence). The V end lost 2 bases, the J end lost 0 bases, and 9 bases lay between the germline ends. The CDR3 sequence is 15 residues long. In nucleotides, the CDR3 is TGTGCCAGCAGCTTATCGAGCGGGAGCACAGATACGCAGTATTTT. This encodes CASSLSSGSTDTQYF.

This chain joins TRBV14 and TRBJ1-1, with a weak D call TRBD1 (5 bases). CDR3 size: 13 residues. Looked up from germline, CDR1 is SGHDN and CDR2 is FVKESK. V was pared by 4 bases and J by 5 bases, with 11 bases between. CDR3 DNA sequence: TGTGCCAGCAGCCTGACCGGGGGGACTGAAGCTTTCTTT. Protein product: CASSLTGGTEAFF.

A remark on this clone: The junction departs from the called germline gene at one end, perhaps through a read error. The V gene is TRBV7-9, the J gene TRBJ2-2; 11 bases are shared with TRBD2. This CDR3 has 18 amino acids. Germline V gene lookup returns CDR1 SEHNR and CDR2 FQNEAQ (reference sequence). The CDR3 DNA reads TGTTCCAGCAGCTTAGTGGCTAGCGGGGGGAGTAACACCGGGGAGCTGTTTTTT. As protein: CSSSLVASGGSNTGELFF.

This chain joins TRBV5-4 and TRBJ1-2; D uncertain. CDR3 length: 14 amino acids. Germline V CDR1 and CDR2: SGHNT, YYREEE (reference sequence). Trimming shortened V by 7 bases and J by 5 bases, and 18 bases separated the two germline ends. This CDR3 reads CASSRSTIEYGYTF. In nucleotides, the CDR3 is TGTGCCAGCTCCCGGAGCACAATAGAGTATGGCTACACCTTC.

The V call is TRBV15, the J call TRBJ2-5, with TRBD2 identical over 10 bases. V was pared by 5 bases and J by 0 bases, with 6 bases of the junction left unmatched. The germline V gene has CDR1 LNHNV and CDR2 YYDKDF (reference sequence). The CDR3 is 16 residues long. The CDR3: CATSPHGTSDQETQYF. CDR3 sequence (DNA): TGTGCCACCAGCCCGCACGGGACTAGCGACCAAGAGACCCAGTACTTC.

J is TRBJ1-1 and V is TRBV5-1, with a weak D call TRBD1 (5 bases). V shed 2 bases and J shed 1 base, with 12 bases lying between them. In germline, CDR1 is SGHRS, CDR2 YFSETQ. This CDR3 contains 15 residues. In DNA form, the CDR3 reads TGCGCCAGCAGCTTAAGAGTCGACAGGAACACTGAAGCTTTCTTT. Translated: CASSLRVDRNTEAFF.

The chain links TRBV9 to TRBJ1-4; no clear D gene. The germline V gene encodes CDR1 SGDLS and CDR2 YYNGEE. The CDR3 is 15 amino acids. The V gene lost 2 bases and the J gene lost 0 bases, with 8 bases spanning the gap. CDR3 sequence: CASSVRTSTNEKLFF. The CDR3 nucleotides read TGTGCCAGCAGCGTCAGAACCTCAACTAATGAAAAACTGTTTTTT. Supplemented by reference TRBV9 and TRBJ1-4, the full variable domain reads DSGVTQTPKHLITATGQRVTLRCSPRSGDLSVYWYQQSLDQGLQFLIQYYNGEERAKGNILERFSAQQFPDLHSELNLSSLELGDSALYFCASSVRTSTNEKLFFGSGTQLSVL.

As concerns this clone: The identical CDR3 is also encoded by other nucleotide sequences in the sample. The chain recombines TRBV19 with TRBJ1-1; 7 bases are shared with TRBD1. The junction had 2 bases not matched to a gene; V was cut back by 6 bases and J by 1 base. The CDR3 loop spans 13 amino acids. The germline gives CDR1 LNHDA, CDR2 SQIVND (reference sequence). CDR3 loop: CASSRTGNTEAFF. Here the CDR3 DNA reads TGTGCCAGTAGCCGGACAGGGAACACTGAAGCTTTCTTT.